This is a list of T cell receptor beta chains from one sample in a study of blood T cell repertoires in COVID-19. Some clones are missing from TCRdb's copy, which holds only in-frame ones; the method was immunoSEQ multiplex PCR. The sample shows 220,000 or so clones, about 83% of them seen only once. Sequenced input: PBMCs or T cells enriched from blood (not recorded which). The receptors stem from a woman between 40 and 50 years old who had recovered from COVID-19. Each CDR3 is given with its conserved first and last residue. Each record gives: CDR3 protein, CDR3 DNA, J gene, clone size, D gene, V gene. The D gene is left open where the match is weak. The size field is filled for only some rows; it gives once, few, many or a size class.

CDR3 protein: CAISPALLRGRMNEQFF; CDR3 DNA: TGTGCCATCAGTCCCGCCCTCCTCCGCGGGAGGATGAATGAGCAGTTCTTC; J gene: TRBJ2-1; clone size: .; D gene: TRBD2; V gene: TRBV10-3
CDR3 protein: CSASRQLVVGRNTEAFF; CDR3 DNA: TGCAGTGCTAGTCGCCAGTTGGTCGTAGGGAGAAACACTGAAGCTTTCTTT; J gene: TRBJ1-1; clone size: .; D gene: .; V gene: TRBV20-1
CDR3 protein: CATSGSGTFQETQYF; CDR3 DNA: TGTGCCACCAGCGGAAGCGGGACCTTCCAAGAGACCCAGTACTTC; J gene: TRBJ2-5; clone size: .; D gene: TRBD2; V gene: TRBV15
CDR3 protein: CASAPGFASGNTIYF; CDR3 DNA: TGTGCTAGTGCTCCAGGGTTTGCCTCTGGAAACACCATATATTTT; J gene: TRBJ1-3; clone size: few; D gene: .; V gene: TRBV12-5
CDR3 protein: CASSPVILAGDGNEQFF; CDR3 DNA: TGTGCCAGCAGCCCCGTAATCCTAGCGGGAGACGGCAATGAGCAGTTCTTC; J gene: TRBJ2-1; clone size: few; D gene: TRBD2; V gene: TRBV7-8
CDR3 protein: CASRNRGASGNTIYF; CDR3 DNA: TGTGCCAGCAGAAACCGTGGGGCTTCTGGAAACACCATATATTTT; J gene: TRBJ1-3; clone size: .; D gene: .; V gene: TRBV6-5
CDR3 protein: CASSQATGFNQPQHF; CDR3 DNA: TGCGCCAGCAGCCAAGCTACAGGGTTCAATCAGCCCCAGCATTTT; J gene: TRBJ1-5; clone size: .; D gene: .; V gene: TRBV4-3
CDR3 protein: CASSAEVRVYGYTF; CDR3 DNA: TGTGCCAGCAGTGCGGAGGTTCGCGTTTATGGCTACACCTTC; J gene: TRBJ1-2; clone size: .; D gene: .; V gene: TRBV2
CDR3 protein: CSVEGLAGVEQYF; CDR3 DNA: TGCAGCGTTGAAGGACTAGCGGGGGTCGAGCAGTATTTT; J gene: TRBJ2-3; clone size: .; D gene: TRBD2; V gene: TRBV29-1
CDR3 protein: CASSSFGEKEKYF; CDR3 DNA: TGTGCCAGCAGCTCCTTTGGGGAGAAGGAAAAGTACTTC; J gene: TRBJ2-7; clone size: few; D gene: .; V gene: TRBV11-2
CDR3 protein: CASSVTRQSTQYF; CDR3 DNA: TGTGCCAGCAGCGTAACCAGGCAATCGACCCAGTACTTC; J gene: TRBJ2-5; clone size: .; D gene: .; V gene: TRBV27
CDR3 protein: CASSSRGSGVLYNEQFF; CDR3 DNA: TGTGCCAGCAGCTCCCGGGGTAGCGGGGTCCTCTACAATGAGCAGTTCTTC; J gene: TRBJ2-1; clone size: .; D gene: TRBD2; V gene: TRBV7-2
CDR3 protein: CASRGDAYEQYF; CDR3 DNA: TGTGCCAGCAGGGGAGACGCCTACGAGCAGTACTTC; J gene: TRBJ2-7; clone size: .; D gene: .; V gene: TRBV2
CDR3 protein: CASSLNRGLSYTF; CDR3 DNA: TGTGCCAGCAGTTTAAACAGGGGCTTGAGCTACACCTTC; J gene: TRBJ1-2; clone size: .; D gene: TRBD1; V gene: TRBV27
CDR3 protein: CASSPRAGRGYGYTF; CDR3 DNA: TGCGCCAGCAGCCCCCGGGCGGGAAGGGGCTATGGCTACACCTTC; J gene: TRBJ1-2; clone size: .; D gene: .; V gene: TRBV4-1
CDR3 protein: CASNQQGGQPQHF; CDR3 DNA: TGTGCCAGTAACCAACAGGGTGGGCAGCCCCAGCATTTT; J gene: TRBJ1-5; clone size: once; D gene: .; V gene: TRBV19
CDR3 protein: CASSPPRLAGGEQFF; CDR3 DNA: TGCGCCAGCAGCCCGCCCCGACTAGCGGGAGGGGAGCAGTTCTTC; J gene: TRBJ2-1; clone size: .; D gene: TRBD2; V gene: TRBV5-1
CDR3 protein: CASSLTGAKNYGYTF; CDR3 DNA: TGTGCCAGCAGTTTGACAGGGGCGAAAAACTATGGCTACACCTTC; J gene: TRBJ1-2; clone size: .; D gene: TRBD1; V gene: TRBV27
CDR3 protein: CASSPSLAGLFREQFF; CDR3 DNA: TGTGCCAGCAGCCCTTCGCTAGCGGGACTCTTTAGGGAGCAGTTCTTC; J gene: TRBJ2-1; clone size: few; D gene: TRBD2; V gene: TRBV5-4
CDR3 protein: CASSLATGQGVGETQYF; CDR3 DNA: TGCGCCAGCAGCTTGGCCACAGGACAGGGGGTTGGCGAGACCCAGTACTTC; J gene: TRBJ2-5; clone size: .; D gene: TRBD1; V gene: TRBV5-1
CDR3 protein: CASSIGVTGDFSGANVLTF; CDR3 DNA: TGTGCCAGTAGTATTGGCGTGACAGGGGACTTCTCTGGGGCCAACGTCCTGACTTTC; J gene: TRBJ2-6; clone size: .; D gene: TRBD1; V gene: TRBV19
CDR3 protein: CASSFPGTGVSPLHF; CDR3 DNA: TGTGCCAGCAGTTTCCCAGGGACAGGGGTTTCACCCCTCCACTTT; J gene: TRBJ1-6; clone size: .; D gene: TRBD1; V gene: TRBV28
CDR3 protein: CASSIGHGLYGYTF; CDR3 DNA: TGCGCCAGCAGCATAGGACACGGCCTGTATGGCTACACCTTC; J gene: TRBJ1-2; clone size: .; D gene: .; V gene: TRBV5-1
CDR3 protein: CASSVGAGTGNTIYF; CDR3 DNA: TGTGCCAGCAGCGTAGGGGCAGGTACTGGAAACACCATATATTTT; J gene: TRBJ1-3; clone size: .; D gene: .; V gene: TRBV9
CDR3 protein: CASSKKEVRGGGITDTQYF; CDR3 DNA: TGTGCCAGCAGCAAAAAGGAGGTTAGGGGAGGGGGTATAACAGATACGCAGTATTTT; J gene: TRBJ2-3; clone size: .; D gene: .; V gene: TRBV21-1
CDR3 protein: CASSPGTGGNEQFF; CDR3 DNA: TGTGCCAGCAGCCCCGGGACAGGGGGGAATGAGCAGTTCTTC; J gene: TRBJ2-1; clone size: once; D gene: TRBD1; V gene: TRBV3-1/TRBV3-2
CDR3 protein: CASSYTTPSTDTQYF; CDR3 DNA: TGTGCCAGCAGTTACACAACCCCTAGCACAGATACGCAGTATTTT; J gene: TRBJ2-3; clone size: .; D gene: .; V gene: TRBV6-2/TRBV6-3
CDR3 protein: CASSFRQGRFNEKLFF; CDR3 DNA: TGTGCCAGCTCGTTTCGACAGGGCCGCTTTAATGAAAAACTGTTTTTT; J gene: TRBJ1-4; clone size: once; D gene: TRBD1; V gene: TRBV18
CDR3 protein: CASKRLMSSAPLQYF; CDR3 DNA: TGTGCCAGCAAACGACTAATGTCTAGCGCTCCACTGCAGTATTTT; J gene: TRBJ2-3; clone size: .; D gene: .; V gene: TRBV2
CDR3 protein: CASSEMGSNNEQFF; CDR3 DNA: TGTGCCAGCAGTGAAATGGGCTCCAACAATGAGCAGTTCTTC; J gene: TRBJ2-1; clone size: .; D gene: .; V gene: TRBV6-1
CDR3 protein: CASSPGQGIDGYTF; CDR3 DNA: TGTGCCAGCTCACCGGGACAGGGGATCGATGGCTACACCTTC; J gene: TRBJ1-2; clone size: .; D gene: TRBD1; V gene: TRBV18
CDR3 protein: CASSESAANYGYTF; CDR3 DNA: TGCGCCAGCAGTGAGTCGGCCGCAAACTATGGCTACACCTTC; J gene: TRBJ1-2; clone size: .; D gene: .; V gene: TRBV10-2
CDR3 protein: CASSSRLAEMGETQYF; CDR3 DNA: TGTGCCAGCAGTTCCCGACTAGCGGAGATGGGGGAGACCCAGTACTTC; J gene: TRBJ2-5; clone size: .; D gene: TRBD2; V gene: TRBV28
CDR3 protein: CASSWASGSNEQFF; CDR3 DNA: TGTGCCAGTAGTTGGGCTAGCGGGAGCAATGAGCAGTTCTTC; J gene: TRBJ2-1; clone size: .; D gene: TRBD2; V gene: TRBV19
CDR3 protein: CASSFRGIKAFF; CDR3 DNA: TGTGCCAGCAGCTTCCGGGGTATAAAAGCTTTCTTT; J gene: TRBJ1-1; clone size: .; D gene: .; V gene: TRBV7-2
CDR3 protein: CSASWDRGTEAFF; CDR3 DNA: TGCAGTGCTAGTTGGGACAGGGGTACTGAAGCTTTCTTT; J gene: TRBJ1-1; clone size: .; D gene: TRBD1; V gene: TRBV20-1